What follows is one TCR beta chain and its context. The data were obtained in a study of technical replicates of blood from a few donors. CDR1 SQVTM and CDR2 ANQGSEA come from the germline V gene. V lost 7 bases, J lost 4 bases, and 9 bases stayed unmatched. The CDR3 loop spans 14 amino acids. Data came from immunoSEQ multiplex PCR; TCRdb stores just in-frame clones and leaves some out. The sample has about 94,000 clones; roughly 95% are singletons. The sample comprised T cells isolated from PBMCs. This sequence joins TRBV29-1 and TRBJ2-1, with 8 bases lining up with TRBD1. The clonotype was recovered from a human donor in good health. The CDR3 loop reads CSAFRRTGYNEQFF. The CDR3 DNA follows: TGCAGCGCCTTTCGACGGACAGGGTACAATGAGCAGTTCTTC.